These T cell receptor beta chains were read from a single sample in a study of T cell changes during pregnancy in multiple sclerosis. TCRdb's copy holds only in-frame clones and misses some; the assay was immunoSEQ multiplex PCR. The sample holds tens of thousands of clones, 80% to 95% seen once. Sequences were derived from CD4+ T cells from peripheral blood mononuclear cells, sampled before pregnancy. These TCRs come from a female donor with multiple sclerosis, enrolled in a pregnancy study. CDR3s include the opening cysteine and the closing phenylalanine or tryptophan. D genes are given only for firm matches. Expanded clones are given a class, and other clones once, few, many or no size at all.

abundance	d_gene	j_gene	v_gene	CDR3nt	CDR3aa
.	TRBD1	TRBJ1-6	TRBV4-2	TGTGCCAGCAGCCAAGATAGGGACAGGGATTCACCCCTCCACTTT	CASSQDRDRDSPLHF
.	TRBD2	TRBJ2-3	TRBV27	TGTGCCAGCAGTCCCCGACTAGCGGGGCCTAGCACAGATACGCAGTATTTT	CASSPRLAGPSTDTQYF
once	.	TRBJ2-7	TRBV7-2	TGTGCCAGCAGCAAGCTCCGAACCTACGAGCAGTACTTC	CASSKLRTYEQYF
.	.	TRBJ2-3	TRBV9	TGTGCCAGCAGCGTAGGGGGGGGGCGGGATACGCAGTATTTT	CASSVGGGRDTQYF
.	TRBD2	TRBJ2-7	TRBV5-4	TGTGCCAGCAGCTTAGCGGGAGGACTCAACTACGAGCAGTACTTC	CASSLAGGLNYEQYF
once	TRBD1	TRBJ1-4	TRBV5-1	TGCGCCAGCAGCTTAGTCAGGGGGACTAATGAAAAACTGTTTTTT	CASSLVRGTNEKLFF
.	TRBD1	TRBJ2-7	TRBV19	TGTGCCAGTAGTAACCTGGGACAGGGGAACGAGCAGTACTTC	CASSNLGQGNEQYF
.	TRBD1	TRBJ2-7	TRBV7-2	TGTGCCAGCAGCTCGCCCCGACAGGGGGCGGGGGAGCAGTACTTC	CASSSPRQGAGEQYF
once	TRBD2	TRBJ2-7	TRBV7-2	TGTGCCAGCAGCTTACGACTAGCGGGAGGCGAGCAGTACTTC	CASSLRLAGGEQYF
.	TRBD2	TRBJ2-3	TRBV27	TGTGCCAGCAGTCCCAGACTAGCGGGAGGAGATACGCAGTATTTT	CASSPRLAGGDTQYF